Below are 10 T cell receptor beta chains sequenced from a single sample in a study of CD8 T cells in ankylosing spondylitis. TCRdb analysed the 5' RACE reads with MiXCR anew, one entry per CDR3 protein. The data show more than 150,000 distinct CDR3 sequences, with over 10% seen just once and 9.5% to 12% held by the top ten. Sequencing input: blood, either unsorted or a sorted T cell fraction (not recorded which). These receptors were taken from a female donor with ankylosing spondylitis or in good health (not recorded which).

A few counts support this clonotype. The chain combines TRBV19 with TRBJ2-3; D is possibly TRBD2 (7 bases). There are 14 residues in the CDR3. The V end lost 8 bases, the J end lost 1 base, and 13 bases lay between the germline ends. Looked up from germline, CDR1 is LNHDA and CDR2 is SQIVND (reference sequence). The CDR3 is CASGGDIRTDTQYF. The CDR3 DNA is TGTGCCAGTGGGGGGGACATCCGCACAGATACGCAGTATTTT.

This clonotype was observed a handful of times. The J gene is TRBJ2-2, the V gene TRBV5-6; D is perhaps TRBD1 (6 bases). The CDR3 has 16 amino acids. V lost 5 bases, J lost 4 bases, and 18 bases lay in between. Germline V gives CDR1 SGHDT, CDR2 YYEEEE. The chain's CDR3 is CASRPIDRTSTGELFF. The CDR3 DNA reads as TGTGCCAGCAGGCCAATCGACAGGACCTCCACCGGGGAGCTGTTTTTT.

Ten or more counts support this clonotype. V gene TRBV9 combines with J gene TRBJ1-2; TRBD1 matches at 7 bases. From germline, CDR1 is SGDLS and CDR2 YYNGEE. There are 18 residues in the CDR3. V lost 1 base and J lost 4; bases outside the gene matches: 16. The CDR3 loop is CASSVSSTWDSLVYGYTF. The CDR3 DNA follows: TGTGCCAGCAGCGTATCGTCGACCTGGGACAGCTTAGTCTATGGCTACACCTTC.

There are many counts of this clonotype. V is TRBV20-1 and J is TRBJ2-5; D is unresolved. Looked up from germline, CDR1 is DFQATT and CDR2 is SNEGSKA (reference sequence). The V and J ends lost 0 bases and 7 bases respectively, with 18 bases between them. This CDR3 spans 15 amino acids. This CDR3 is CSARDGGTGGGTQYF. The CDR3 DNA is TGCAGTGCTAGAGATGGTGGCACGGGTGGCGGGACCCAGTACTTC.

The sample holds many counts of this clonotype. V and J are TRBV20-1 and TRBJ2-1; 14 nucleotides agree with TRBD2. This CDR3 has 19 residues. The trim removed 6 bases at V and 1 base at J, leaving 14 bases unmatched. CDR1 is DFQATT, CDR2 SNEGSKA, per germline (reference sequence). The CDR3 sequence is CSATDRPGLAGVSYNEQFF. The CDR3 nucleotides read TGCAGTGCCACCGACAGACCGGGACTAGCGGGAGTATCCTACAATGAGCAGTTCTTC.

This clonotype was seen ten or more times. V is TRBV5-1 and J is TRBJ1-1; a possible D gene is TRBD1 (5 bases). The germline gives CDR1 SGHRS, CDR2 YFSETQ. V lost 6 bases, J lost 5 bases, and 8 bases lay in between. The CDR3 has 11 residues. The CDR3 sequence: CASIRGTEAFF. The CDR3 region has the DNA TGCGCCAGCATAAGGGGAACTGAAGCTTTCTTT.

The table lists this clonotype with many counts. The J gene is TRBJ2-5, the V gene TRBV7-2; 8 positions match TRBD2. Germline lookup yields CDR1 SGHTA and CDR2 FQGNSA. The CDR3 is 16 amino acids. Trimming took 5 bases from V and 1 from J; bases not matched to a gene: 9. The CDR3 DNA reads TGTGCCAGCAGCGGTACTAGCGGAGCGTTCCAAGAGACCCAGTACTTC. As protein: CASSGTSGAFQETQYF.

The table lists this clonotype with a few counts. The J gene is TRBJ2-1, the V gene TRBV28; 7 bases map to TRBD2. CDR1 and CDR2 (germline): MDHEN, SYDVKM. The CDR3 is 18 amino acids. With V trimmed by 5 bases and J by 0 bases, 13 bases remained unmatched. CDR3 in DNA: TGTGCCAGCAGTCCCCGACTAGCTCTATTGTCCTCCTACAATGAGCAGTTCTTC. Encoded protein: CASSPRLALLSSYNEQFF.

The CDR3 DNA follows: TGTGCCAGCAGCCCGGGACAGGTGACCTATGGCTACACCTTC. Translated: CASSPGQVTYGYTF. The chain recombines TRBV28 with TRBJ1-2; 8 nucleotides line up with TRBD1. V was pared by 6 bases and J by 4 bases, with 7 bases of the junction left unmatched. The CDR3 runs 14 residues. The V gene's germline CDR1 is MDHEN and CDR2 SYDVKM.

For this clonotype: This may arise from a read error, as a much more abundant clone is one base away. The chain couples TRBV11-2 to TRBJ2-1, with 8 bases matching TRBD2. Per the germline V gene, CDR1 is SGHAT and CDR2 is FQNNGV. V lost 5 bases, J lost 7 bases, and 10 bases stayed unmatched. This CDR3 is 15 amino acids long. The CDR3 reads CASSPLGGRSNEQFF. The DNA for the CDR3 is TGTGCCAGCAGCCCCCTGGGCGGGAGGAGTAATGAGCAGTTCTTC.